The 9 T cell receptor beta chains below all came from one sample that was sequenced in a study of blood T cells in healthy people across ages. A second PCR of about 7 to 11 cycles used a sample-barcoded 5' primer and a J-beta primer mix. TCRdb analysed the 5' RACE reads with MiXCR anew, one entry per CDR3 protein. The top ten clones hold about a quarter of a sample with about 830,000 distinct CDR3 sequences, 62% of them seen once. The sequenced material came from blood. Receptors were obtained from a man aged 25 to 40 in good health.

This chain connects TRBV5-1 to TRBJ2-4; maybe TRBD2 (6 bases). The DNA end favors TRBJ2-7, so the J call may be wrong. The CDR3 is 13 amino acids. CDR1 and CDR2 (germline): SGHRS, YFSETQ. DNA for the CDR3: TGCGCCAGCAGCCGGGACTTGGCCTACGAGCAGTACTTC. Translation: CASSRDLAYEQYF.

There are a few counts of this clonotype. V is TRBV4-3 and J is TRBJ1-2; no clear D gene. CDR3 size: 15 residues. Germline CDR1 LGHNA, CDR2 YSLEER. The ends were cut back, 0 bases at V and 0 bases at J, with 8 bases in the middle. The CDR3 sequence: CASSQDWESNYGYTF. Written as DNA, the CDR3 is TGCGCCAGCAGCCAAGATTGGGAATCTAACTATGGCTACACCTTC.

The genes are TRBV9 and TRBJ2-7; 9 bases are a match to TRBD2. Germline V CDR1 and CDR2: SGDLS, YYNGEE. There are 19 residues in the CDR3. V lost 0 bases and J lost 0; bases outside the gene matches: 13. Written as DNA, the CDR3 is TGTGCCAGCAGCGTAGATGCTAGCGGGGCCTCCCATTCCTCCTACGAGCAGTACTTC. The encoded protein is CASSVDASGASHSSYEQYF.

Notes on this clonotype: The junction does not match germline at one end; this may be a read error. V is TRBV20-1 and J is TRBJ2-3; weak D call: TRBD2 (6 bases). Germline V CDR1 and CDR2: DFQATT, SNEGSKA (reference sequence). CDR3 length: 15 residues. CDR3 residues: CSTRDPGLSTDTQYF. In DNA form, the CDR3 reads TGCAGTACTAGAGATCCGGGACTCAGCACAGATACGCAGTATTTT.

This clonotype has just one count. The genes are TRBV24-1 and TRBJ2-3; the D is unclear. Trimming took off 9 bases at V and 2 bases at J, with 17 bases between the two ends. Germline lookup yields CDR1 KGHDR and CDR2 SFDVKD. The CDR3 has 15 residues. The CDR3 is CATSERGISTDTQYF. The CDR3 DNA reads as TGTGCCACCTCAGAACGCGGTATCTCCACAGATACGCAGTATTTT.

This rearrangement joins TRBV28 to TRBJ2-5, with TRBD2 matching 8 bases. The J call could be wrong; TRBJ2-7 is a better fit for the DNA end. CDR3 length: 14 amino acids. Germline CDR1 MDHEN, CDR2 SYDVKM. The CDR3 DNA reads TGTGCCAGCAGTTTAGTACGTCTAGCGGGCGAGCAGTACTTC. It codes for CASSLVRLAGEQYF.

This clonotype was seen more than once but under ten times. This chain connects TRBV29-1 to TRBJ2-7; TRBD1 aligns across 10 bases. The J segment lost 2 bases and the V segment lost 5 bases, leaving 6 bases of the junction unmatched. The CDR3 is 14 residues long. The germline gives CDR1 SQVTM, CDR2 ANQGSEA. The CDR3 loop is CSVSLGTGAYEQYF. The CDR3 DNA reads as TGCAGCGTTTCCCTGGGGACAGGGGCCTACGAGCAGTACTTC.

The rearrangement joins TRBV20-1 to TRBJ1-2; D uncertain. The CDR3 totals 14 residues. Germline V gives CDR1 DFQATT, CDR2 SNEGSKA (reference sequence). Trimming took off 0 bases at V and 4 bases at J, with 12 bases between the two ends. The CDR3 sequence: CSARDWKGSYGYTF. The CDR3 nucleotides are TGCAGTGCTAGAGATTGGAAAGGGTCCTATGGCTACACCTTC.

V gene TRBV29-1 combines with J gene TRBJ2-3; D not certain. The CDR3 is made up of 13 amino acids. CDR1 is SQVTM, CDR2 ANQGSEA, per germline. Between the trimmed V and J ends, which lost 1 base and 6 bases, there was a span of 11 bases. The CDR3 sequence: CSVEARFGDTQYF. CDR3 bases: TGCAGCGTTGAAGCTCGCTTTGGCGATACGCAGTATTTT.